This T cell receptor beta chain was recorded in a study of T cells in localized non-small cell lung cancer. Study conclusions and caveats: Adjacent lung had a median roughly 50 of the 100 largest tumor clones.

V lost 6 bases and J lost 7, with 19 bases in between. CDR1 SGHNT and CDR2 YENEEA come from the germline V gene. CDR3 length: 14 residues. Profiling relied on immunoSEQ multiplex PCR, and the TCRdb table lists in-frame clones only, not all of them. The sample gives fewer than 1,000 clones, roughly 23% of which show up once; roughly 25% is in the top ten. Details on this clone: Its antigen is currently unknown.

The chain employs TRBV11-3 and TRBJ2-7; D may correspond to TRBD1 or TRBD2 (5 bases each). This material consisted of normal lung tissue next to the tumor, taken before any cancer treatment. The TCR was taken from a female donor older than 55 with stage I lung adenocarcinoma. The CDR3 reads CASSPDGTSLEQYF. The DNA of the CDR3 is TGTGCCAGCAGTCCCGACGGGACCTCCTTGGAGCAGTACTTC.